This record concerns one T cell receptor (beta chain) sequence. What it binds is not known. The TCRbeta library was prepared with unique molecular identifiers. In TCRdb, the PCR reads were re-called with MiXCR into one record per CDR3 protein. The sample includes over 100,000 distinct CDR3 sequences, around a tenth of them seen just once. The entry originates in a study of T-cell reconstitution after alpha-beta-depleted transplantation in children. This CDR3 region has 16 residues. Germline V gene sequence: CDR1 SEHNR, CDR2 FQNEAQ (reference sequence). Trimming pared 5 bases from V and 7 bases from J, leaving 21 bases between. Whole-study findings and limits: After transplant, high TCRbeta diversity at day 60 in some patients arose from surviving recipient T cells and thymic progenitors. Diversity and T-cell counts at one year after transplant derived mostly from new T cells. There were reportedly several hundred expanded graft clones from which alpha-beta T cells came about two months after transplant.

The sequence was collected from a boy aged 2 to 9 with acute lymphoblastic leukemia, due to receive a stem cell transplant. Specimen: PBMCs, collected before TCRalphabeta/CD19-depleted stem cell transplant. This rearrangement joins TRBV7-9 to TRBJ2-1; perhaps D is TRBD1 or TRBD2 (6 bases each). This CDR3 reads CASSPPEGVLINEQFF. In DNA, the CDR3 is TGTGCCAGCAGCCCCCCGGAGGGGGTTTTGATAAATGAGCAGTTCTTC.